The 5 T cell receptor beta chains reported below all come from one sample, sequenced in a study of memory CD8 T cells in hepatitis C reinfection. The protocol was immunoSEQ multiplex PCR, while the TCRdb copy is restricted to in-frame clones and leaves out a portion. Found here are about 50,000 clones, about 91% of them singletons; the top ten hold more than 0.65%. The time point denotes: late/post reinfection, 12 to 24 weeks after detection. The sorted cells went straight to TCR sequencing with no prior in vitro expansion. The sequencing sample was made of naive CD8+ T cells sorted from blood. The receptor set was obtained from a man between 18 and 35 years old with hepatitis C virus infection.

This chain links TRBV5-1 with TRBJ2-5; D is possibly TRBD2 (5 bases). V gave up 1 base and J gave up 5 bases, with 15 bases separating them. Germline V CDR1 and CDR2: SGHRS, YFSETQ. The CDR3 has 15 amino acids. This CDR3 is CASSLSRGLAETQYF. The CDR3 nucleotides are TGCGCCAGCAGCTTGAGTCGGGGTTTGGCTGAGACCCAGTACTTC.

This rearrangement joins TRBV9 to TRBJ2-3; the match to TRBD2 covers 7 bases. Per germline, CDR1 SGDLS and CDR2 YYNGEE. Losses at the gene ends were 2 bases for V and 1 base for J; bases not matched to a gene: 10. The CDR3 is 17 amino acids. This chain's CDR3 is CASSVWGGSGRTDTQYF. The CDR3 DNA is TGTGCCAGCAGCGTTTGGGGGGGGAGCGGGCGCACAGATACGCAGTATTTT.

The rearrangement joins TRBV10-3 to TRBJ1-2; the match to TRBD1 covers 8 bases. Trimming cost V 7 bases and J 2 bases; bases outside gene matches: 9. Germline CDR1 is ENHRY and CDR2 is SYGVKD. This CDR3 has 15 residues. The CDR3 sequence: CAIKAKTGVNYGYTF. The CDR3 bases are TGTGCCATCAAAGCGAAGACAGGGGTCAACTATGGCTACACCTTC.

V is TRBV13 and J is TRBJ2-7, with TRBD2 matching over 8 bases. Germline CDR1 PRHDT, CDR2 FYEKMQ (reference sequence). V gave up 5 bases and J gave up 3 bases; unmatched junction bases: 3. CDR3 length: 13 amino acids. The CDR3 DNA reads as TGTGCCAGCAGCCCGGGACTAGACTACGAGCAGTACTTC. Translating it yields CASSPGLDYEQYF. Based on the CDR3 plus reference TRBV13 and TRBJ2-7, the full variable domain is AAGVIQSPRHLIKEKRETATLKCYPIPRHDTVYWYQQGPGQDPQFLISFYEKMQSDKGSIPDRFSAQQFSDYHSELNMSSLELGDSALYFCASSPGLDYEQYFGPGTRLTVT.

V and J are TRBV28 and TRBJ2-1, with a possible D match to TRBD1 (6 bases). Germline loops: CDR1 MDHEN, CDR2 SYDVKM. V shed 10 bases and J shed 15 bases, with 28 bases lying between them. This CDR3 has 14 residues. CDR3 coding DNA: TGTGCCACCATGCCAACCGGGACCTATGAAGGGGGGTTCTTC. Its translation: CATMPTGTYEGGFF.